A single sample gave rise to the 21 T cell receptor beta chains below, sequenced in a study of human T cells and chemical hapten exposure. Regarding time point: patch test 3, about 24 weeks after DPC sensitization. Treatment reported: therapeutic diphenylcyclopropenone sensitization with weekly scalp DPC. Via MiXCR, TCRdb re-called the RACE reads, giving one row per CDR3 protein. The sample includes roughly 100,000 distinct CDR3 sequences, under 40% of them seen just once. The sequences come from whole blood, collected in connection with sensitization to the hapten diphenylcyclopropenone (DPC). The receptors originated from a man aged 40-55 years with alopecia areata. Some clones in this sample may be carry-over from other donors' samples.

The chain has TRBV21-1 and TRBJ1-4; the D call in the table, TRBD1, was not verified against the DNA. TRBV21-1 is a known pseudogene. The CDR3 is made up of 16 amino acids. The DNA for the CDR3 is TGTGCCAGCAGCAGGAGGACAGCCGCAACTAATGAAAAACTGTTTTTT. It is translated as CASSRRTAATNEKLFF.

This chain links TRBV6-1 with TRBJ2-3, with 10 bases fitting TRBD2. Germline CDR1 reads MNHNS; CDR2 reads SASEGT. V lost 3 bases to trimming and J lost 2 bases; unmatched junction nucleotides: 5. The CDR3 is made up of 16 amino acids. In DNA form, the CDR3 reads TGTGCCAGCAGTGACATAGCGGGAGGATCCACAGATACGCAGTATTTT. Its protein is CASSDIAGGSTDTQYF.

This clonotype came up a few times. The chain is built from TRBV10-3 and TRBJ2-7; 11 bases are shared with TRBD2. Germline V gene lookup returns CDR1 ENHRY and CDR2 SYGVKD. Trimming removed 6 bases from V and 4 bases from J; junction bases left unmatched: 5. This CDR3 region has 14 residues. The CDR3, as DNA: TGTGCCATCAGGGGACTAGCGGAAAAGTACGAGCAGTACTTC. Its translation: CAIRGLAEKYEQYF.

Only one count was recorded for this clonotype. This rearrangement joins TRBV20-1 to TRBJ1-2, with 8 bases fitting TRBD1. The V segment lost 5 bases and the J segment 4 bases; nucleotides outside the gene matches: 9. CDR1 and CDR2 (germline): DFQATT, SNEGSKA (reference sequence). CDR3 length: 14 residues. For the CDR3, the DNA is TGCAGTGCTCCCAGACAGGGGAGCGGCTATGGCTACACCTTC. Amino acid sequence: CSAPRQGSGYGYTF.

This chain connects TRBV4-3 to TRBJ2-7, with D tentatively TRBD1 (6 bases). V lost 3 bases to trimming and J lost 3 bases, with 12 bases between them. The CDR3 totals 14 residues. Germline-derived CDR1 and CDR2 are LGHNA and YSLEER. The CDR3 reads CASSHSPQGYEQYF. The CDR3, as DNA: TGCGCCAGCAGCCATAGTCCACAGGGCTACGAGCAGTACTTC.

This clonotype was seen a few times. This chain links TRBV6-2 or TRBV6-3 with TRBJ2-7, with TRBD1 as a possible D gene (5 bases). CDR3 length equals 14 residues. V was shortened by 4 bases and J by 6 bases, with 16 bases between the two germline ends. Germline V gives CDR1 MNHEY, CDR2 SVGEGT. Here the CDR3 DNA reads TGTGCCAGCAGTTTTCTCCAGGGCTCGGGCGAGCAGTACGTC. It is translated as CASSFLQGSGEQYV.

The chain is built from TRBV12-3 or TRBV12-4 and TRBJ2-7; D is unresolved. The ends were cut back, 6 bases at V and 5 bases at J, with 11 bases in the middle. This CDR3 region has 12 residues. The DNA of the CDR3 is TGTGCCAGCAGCCCTGGGGTGCACGAGCAGTACTTC. Translated, it gives CASSPGVHEQYF.

The chain combines TRBV6-6 with TRBJ1-2; no clear D gene. There are 13 residues in the CDR3. V shed 8 bases and J shed 4 bases, with 14 bases lying between them. Per germline, CDR1 MNHNY and CDR2 SVGAGI (reference sequence). CDR3 DNA: TGTGCCAGCGAGGGCGCTAATCTCTATGGCTACACCTTC. It specifies CASEGANLYGYTF.

The table lists this clonotype with a few counts. The chain recombines TRBV27 with TRBJ1-6; D gene unclear. The CDR3 spans 13 residues. Trimming took 2 bases from V and 7 from J, leaving 6 bases between them. Germline assignment: CDR1 MNHEY and CDR2 SMNVEV (reference sequence). The CDR3 nucleotides are TGTGCCAGCAGTTTAAACGGCAATTCACCCCTCCACTTT. This translates into CASSLNGNSPLHF.

The chain joins TRBV7-8 to TRBJ2-1; 9 bases match TRBD2. Germline V lookup: CDR1 SGHVS, CDR2 FQNEAQ. After removal of 4 bases from V and 12 bases from J, the junction contained 13 bases not matched to a gene. The CDR3 totals 15 residues. CDR3 DNA: TGTGCCAGCAGCTCGTATCCAGGACTAGCGTTGGGGCAGTTCTTC. Protein product: CASSSYPGLALGQFF.

Only a few counts were recorded for this clonotype. The genes are TRBV28 and TRBJ1-4; TRBD1 is a possible D gene (6 bases). The CDR3 totals 15 residues. Germline assignment: CDR1 MDHEN and CDR2 SYDVKM. V was cut by 5 bases and J by 7 bases, with 17 bases left in between. CDR3 sequence reads: CASSPQGMLAEKLFF. Here the CDR3 DNA reads TGTGCCAGCAGTCCACAGGGTATGTTGGCTGAAAAACTGTTTTTT.

The chain links TRBV5-5 to TRBJ2-7, with no clear D. Trimming took off 4 bases at V and 0 bases at J, with 2 bases between the two ends. The CDR3 totals 11 residues. The germline CDR1 and CDR2 sequences are SGHKS and YYEKEE (reference sequence). The CDR3 DNA follows: TGTGCCAGCAGCAGCTCCTACGAGCAGTACGTC. Translation: CASSSSYEQYV.

The genes are TRBV12-3 or TRBV12-4 and TRBJ2-3; possible D gene TRBD2, 5 bases. The length of the CDR3 is 15 residues. The V gene lost 3 bases and the J gene lost 4 bases, with 14 bases spanning the gap. In nucleotides, the CDR3 is TGTGCCAGCAGTTTGACGGGAATTGGGGCAGATACGCAGTATTTT. Its translation: CASSLTGIGADTQYF.

The gene calls are TRBV12-3 or TRBV12-4 and TRBJ2-3, with D possibly called TRBD1 or TRBD2 (5 bases each). Trimming took 2 bases from V and 1 from J, leaving 13 bases between them. The CDR3 is 16 residues long. For the CDR3, the DNA is TGTGCCAGCAGTTTAAGCGGCAGGGCTGGCACAGATACGCAGTATTTT. Translating gives CASSLSGRAGTDTQYF.

As DNA, the CDR3 is TGTGCCAGCAGTGTGGGCAGGGCGGACAATCAGCCCCAGCATTTT. This encodes CASSVGRADNQPQHF. This rearrangement joins TRBV6-1 to TRBJ1-5; the D gene is possibly TRBD1 (5 bases). Between the trimmed V and J ends, which lost 4 bases and 3 bases, there was a span of 13 bases. The germline V gene encodes CDR1 MNHNS and CDR2 SASEGT. The length of the CDR3 is 15 residues.

The V gene is TRBV12-3 or TRBV12-4, the J gene TRBJ1-1; TRBD1 aligns across 12 bases. The V gene end was trimmed by 6 bases and the J gene end by 6 bases; junction bases not matched to a gene: 5. CDR3 length equals 14 residues. The DNA of the CDR3 is TGTGCCAGCAGCATGGGACAGGGGGCGGCTGAAGCTTTCTTT. This sequence encodes CASSMGQGAAEAFF.

The chain joins TRBV12-3 or TRBV12-4 to TRBJ2-3; D could derive from TRBD1 or TRBD2 (5 bases each). There are 15 residues in the CDR3. V was shortened by 6 bases and J by 0 bases, with 13 bases between the two germline ends. DNA for the CDR3: TGTGCCAGCAGCCGCCGGGGCGGAAGCACAGATACGCAGTATTTT. Its translation is CASSRRGGSTDTQYF.

The rearrangement links TRBV13 to TRBJ1-5; TRBD1 aligns across 8 bases. The CDR3 covers 16 residues. The germline gives CDR1 PRHDT, CDR2 FYEKMQ (reference sequence). V gave up 6 bases and J gave up 3 bases; unmatched junction bases: 10. DNA of the CDR3: TGTGCCAGCAGTTTTACCGACAGGGGCCTCAATCAGCCCCAGCATTTT. Its translation is CASSFTDRGLNQPQHF.

The chain is built from TRBV10-3 and TRBJ1-1; D is ambiguous. Germline V gene data show CDR1 as ENHRY and CDR2 as SYGVKD. V lost 3 bases and J lost 4, with 9 bases in between. This CDR3 is built from 13 residues. The CDR3 coding sequence is TGTGCCATCAGTGACATCGGGGTCACTGAAGCTTTCTTT. It translates to CAISDIGVTEAFF.

This clonotype occurred a few times. This chain connects TRBV6-2 or TRBV6-3 to TRBJ2-5; TRBD1 might be the D (6 bases). CDR1 and CDR2 from the germline V gene are MNHEY and SVGEGT. The CDR3 has 17 residues. Trimming cost V 6 bases and J 6 bases, with 26 bases left between them. The CDR3 is CASSESTGSWWVQTQYF. The CDR3 DNA is TGTGCCAGCAGCGAATCGACAGGTAGCTGGTGGGTCCAGACCCAGTACTTC.

The chain joins TRBV5-6 to TRBJ2-7; a weak D match, TRBD2 (5 bases). Germline-derived CDR1 and CDR2 are SGHDT and YYEEEE. Trimming removed 7 bases from V and 2 bases from J, with 19 bases in between. CDR3 length: 15 residues. The CDR3 reads CASSYQASRPYEQYV. The CDR3 DNA follows: TGTGCCAGCTCCTACCAGGCTAGCCGACCCTACGAGCAGTACGTC.